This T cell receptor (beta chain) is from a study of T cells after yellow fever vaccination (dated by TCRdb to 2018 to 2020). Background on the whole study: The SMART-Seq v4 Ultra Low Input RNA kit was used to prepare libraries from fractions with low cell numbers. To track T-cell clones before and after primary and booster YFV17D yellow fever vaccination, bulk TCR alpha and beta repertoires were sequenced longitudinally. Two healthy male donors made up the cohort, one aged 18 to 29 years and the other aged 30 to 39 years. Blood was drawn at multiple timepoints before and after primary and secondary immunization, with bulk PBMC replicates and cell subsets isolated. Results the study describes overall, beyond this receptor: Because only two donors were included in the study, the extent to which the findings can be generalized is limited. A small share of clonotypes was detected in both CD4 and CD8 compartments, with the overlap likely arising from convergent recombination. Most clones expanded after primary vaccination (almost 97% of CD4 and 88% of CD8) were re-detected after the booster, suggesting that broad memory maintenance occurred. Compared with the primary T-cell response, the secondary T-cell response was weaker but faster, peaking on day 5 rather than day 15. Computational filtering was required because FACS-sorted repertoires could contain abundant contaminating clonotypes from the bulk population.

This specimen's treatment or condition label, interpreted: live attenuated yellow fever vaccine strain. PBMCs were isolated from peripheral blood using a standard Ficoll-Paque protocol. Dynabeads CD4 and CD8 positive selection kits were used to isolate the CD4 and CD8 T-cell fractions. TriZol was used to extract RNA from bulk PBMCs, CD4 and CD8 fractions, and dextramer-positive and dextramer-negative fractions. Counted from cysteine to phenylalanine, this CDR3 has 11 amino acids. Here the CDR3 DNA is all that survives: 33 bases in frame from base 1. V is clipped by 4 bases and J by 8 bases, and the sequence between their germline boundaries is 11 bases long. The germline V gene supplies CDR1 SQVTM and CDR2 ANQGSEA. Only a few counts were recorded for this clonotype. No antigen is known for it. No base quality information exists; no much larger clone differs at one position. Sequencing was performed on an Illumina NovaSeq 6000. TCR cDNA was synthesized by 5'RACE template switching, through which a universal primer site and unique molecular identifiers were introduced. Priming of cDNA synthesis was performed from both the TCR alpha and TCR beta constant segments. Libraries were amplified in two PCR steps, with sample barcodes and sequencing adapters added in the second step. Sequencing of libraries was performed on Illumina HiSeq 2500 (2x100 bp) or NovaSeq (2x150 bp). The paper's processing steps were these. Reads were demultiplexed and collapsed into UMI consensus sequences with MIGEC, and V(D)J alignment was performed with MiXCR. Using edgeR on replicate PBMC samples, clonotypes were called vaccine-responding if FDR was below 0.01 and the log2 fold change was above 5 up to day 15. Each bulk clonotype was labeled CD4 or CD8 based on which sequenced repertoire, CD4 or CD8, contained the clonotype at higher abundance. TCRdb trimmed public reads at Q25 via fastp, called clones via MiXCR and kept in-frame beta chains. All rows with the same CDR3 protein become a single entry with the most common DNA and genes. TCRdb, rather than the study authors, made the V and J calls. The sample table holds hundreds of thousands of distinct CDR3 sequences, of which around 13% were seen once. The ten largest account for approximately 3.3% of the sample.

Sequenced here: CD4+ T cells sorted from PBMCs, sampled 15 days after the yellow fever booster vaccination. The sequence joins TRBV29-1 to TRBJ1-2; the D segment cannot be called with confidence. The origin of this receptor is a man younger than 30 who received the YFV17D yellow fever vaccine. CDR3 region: CSVGTTEGYTF. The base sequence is TGCAGCGTTGGGACCACGGAGGGCTACACCTTC.